These T cell receptor beta chains were read from a single sample in a study of T cell changes during pregnancy in multiple sclerosis. The protocol was immunoSEQ multiplex PCR, while the TCRdb copy is restricted to in-frame clones and leaves out a portion. The sample lists about 83,000 clones; about 91% were seen once. Sequencing used PBMCs, obtained in the first trimester of pregnancy. The receptors here all came from a female donor in good health, serving as a control in a pregnancy study. Some clones in this sample may be carry-over from other donors' samples. Each CDR3 is given with its conserved first and last residue. Fields, in order: clone size, V gene, CDR3 length, D gene, J gene, CDR3 DNA, CDR3 protein. The D gene is left open where the match is weak. Rows give clone size only sometimes, using once, few, many, or a class for an expanded clone.

clone_size: NA; v_call: TRBV28; cdr3_length: 12; d_call: NA; j_call: TRBJ2-2; cdr3_nt: TGTGCCAGCAGTTTCGGCACCGGGGAGCTGTTTTTT; cdr3_aa: CASSFGTGELFF
clone_size: NA; v_call: TRBV6-6; cdr3_length: 13; d_call: TRBD2; j_call: TRBJ2-2; cdr3_nt: TGTGCCAGCCGGGCGGGGGGGGCCGGGGAGCTGTTTTTT; cdr3_aa: CASRAGGAGELFF
clone_size: NA; v_call: TRBV28; cdr3_length: 15; d_call: TRBD2; j_call: TRBJ2-1; cdr3_nt: TGTGCCAGCGGTAGGGTTCCAAGCGGGGGGAATGAGCAGTTCTTC; cdr3_aa: CASGRVPSGGNEQFF
clone_size: NA; v_call: TRBV7-9; cdr3_length: 15; d_call: NA; j_call: TRBJ2-7; cdr3_nt: TGTGCCAGCAGCCCCGTTGGTTGGAGCTCCTACGAGCAGTACTTC; cdr3_aa: CASSPVGWSSYEQYF
clone_size: NA; v_call: TRBV11-3; cdr3_length: 12; d_call: NA; j_call: TRBJ2-1; cdr3_nt: TGTGCCAGCAGCGAATCTACGGGGGAGCAGTTCTTC; cdr3_aa: CASSESTGEQFF
clone_size: once; v_call: TRBV28; cdr3_length: 12; d_call: NA; j_call: TRBJ1-2; cdr3_nt: TGTGCCAGCACCGAGGACTCGGCGGGCTACACCTTC; cdr3_aa: CASTEDSAGYTF
clone_size: once; v_call: TRBV6-6; cdr3_length: 15; d_call: TRBD1; j_call: TRBJ1-6; cdr3_nt: TGTGCCAGCAGCTCCGGGACAGAGTATGGTTCACCCCTCCACTTT; cdr3_aa: CASSSGTEYGSPLHF
clone_size: NA; v_call: TRBV19; cdr3_length: 16; d_call: NA; j_call: TRBJ2-1; cdr3_nt: TGTGCCAGTAGTACGCGACAGGGACTTACTTACAATGAGCAGTTCTTC; cdr3_aa: CASSTRQGLTYNEQFF
clone_size: NA; v_call: TRBV27; cdr3_length: 15; d_call: NA; j_call: TRBJ2-3; cdr3_nt: TGTGCCAGCGACCGGGTGGCGGGGCGAACAGATACGCAGTATTTT; cdr3_aa: CASDRVAGRTDTQYF
clone_size: once; v_call: TRBV5-6; cdr3_length: 18; d_call: NA; j_call: TRBJ2-6; cdr3_nt: TGTGCCAGCAGCTTGTGGCGGGACAGCCATTCTGGGGCCAACGTCCTGACTTTC; cdr3_aa: CASSLWRDSHSGANVLTF
clone_size: once; v_call: TRBV6-4; cdr3_length: 14; d_call: NA; j_call: TRBJ2-2; cdr3_nt: TGTGCCAGCAGTGCTCGGGTAAACACCGGGGAGCTGTTTTTT; cdr3_aa: CASSARVNTGELFF
clone_size: NA; v_call: TRBV6-5; cdr3_length: 14; d_call: TRBD1; j_call: TRBJ2-7; cdr3_nt: TGTGCCAGCAGGTCTCCAGGGGGCGGGCACGAGCAGTACTTC; cdr3_aa: CASRSPGGGHEQYF
clone_size: NA; v_call: TRBV7-2; cdr3_length: 14; d_call: TRBD1; j_call: TRBJ2-7; cdr3_nt: TGTGCCAGCAGCATAGGACAGGTTCAGGACGAGCAGTACTTC; cdr3_aa: CASSIGQVQDEQYF
clone_size: NA; v_call: TRBV11-2; cdr3_length: 14; d_call: TRBD1; j_call: TRBJ2-7; cdr3_nt: TGTGCCAGCAGCTCCAGACAGGGGGAATTTTCGCAGTACTTC; cdr3_aa: CASSSRQGEFSQYF
clone_size: NA; v_call: TRBV10-3; cdr3_length: 15; d_call: TRBD1; j_call: TRBJ1-2; cdr3_nt: TGTGCCATCAGTTTCACACAGGGGGCAGTTGGTGGCTACACCTTC; cdr3_aa: CAISFTQGAVGGYTF
clone_size: NA; v_call: TRBV5-4; cdr3_length: 14; d_call: NA; j_call: TRBJ2-2; cdr3_nt: TGTGCCAGCAGCTTGGGGGGCGACACCGGGGAGCTGTTTTTT; cdr3_aa: CASSLGGDTGELFF
clone_size: NA; v_call: TRBV7-2; cdr3_length: 16; d_call: NA; j_call: TRBJ2-1; cdr3_nt: TGTGCCAGCAGCTCCCTTGGGGGAGGCTCCTACAATGAGCAGTTCTTC; cdr3_aa: CASSSLGGGSYNEQFF
clone_size: once; v_call: TRBV2; cdr3_length: 14; d_call: TRBD2; j_call: TRBJ2-7; cdr3_nt: TGTGCCAGCAGTGAAGTGGGGGGGGACGGCGAGCAGTACTTC; cdr3_aa: CASSEVGGDGEQYF
clone_size: NA; v_call: TRBV28; cdr3_length: 16; d_call: NA; j_call: TRBJ1-6; cdr3_nt: TGTGCCAGCAGTTTCATTGGGAGCTCCTATAATTCACCCCTCCACTTT; cdr3_aa: CASSFIGSSYNSPLHF
clone_size: NA; v_call: TRBV19; cdr3_length: 14; d_call: NA; j_call: TRBJ2-2; cdr3_nt: TGTGCCAGTATTCTAACTGCGAACACCGGGGAGCTGTTTTTT; cdr3_aa: CASILTANTGELFF
clone_size: NA; v_call: TRBV28; cdr3_length: 14; d_call: NA; j_call: TRBJ2-2; cdr3_nt: TGTGCCAGCAGTACCACAGGGAGCACCGGGGAGCTGTTTTTT; cdr3_aa: CASSTTGSTGELFF
clone_size: NA; v_call: TRBV5-6; cdr3_length: 14; d_call: NA; j_call: TRBJ1-1; cdr3_nt: TGTGCCAGCAGCTCTTTGACAGAGAACACTGAAGCTTTCTTT; cdr3_aa: CASSSLTENTEAFF
clone_size: NA; v_call: TRBV14; cdr3_length: 14; d_call: TRBD1; j_call: TRBJ1-1; cdr3_nt: TGTGCCAGCAGCCCGGGACAGGGGAACACTGAAGCTTTCTTT; cdr3_aa: CASSPGQGNTEAFF
clone_size: NA; v_call: TRBV9; cdr3_length: 14; d_call: NA; j_call: TRBJ2-1; cdr3_nt: TGTGCCAGCCGCCCCGCTAGCTCCTACAATGAGCAGTTCTTC; cdr3_aa: CASRPASSYNEQFF
clone_size: once; v_call: TRBV6-6; cdr3_length: 14; d_call: NA; j_call: TRBJ1-2; cdr3_nt: TGTGCCAGCACCCTACCGGGTACCAACTATGGCTACACCTTC; cdr3_aa: CASTLPGTNYGYTF
clone_size: NA; v_call: TRBV19; cdr3_length: 14; d_call: TRBD2; j_call: TRBJ2-5; cdr3_nt: TGTGCCAGTAGTAAACCCGGGGGGGGAGAGACCCAGTACTTC; cdr3_aa: CASSKPGGGETQYF
clone_size: NA; v_call: TRBV28; cdr3_length: 14; d_call: TRBD2; j_call: TRBJ2-1; cdr3_nt: TGTGCCAGCAACCTAGCGGGAGCCTACAATGAGCAGTTCTTC; cdr3_aa: CASNLAGAYNEQFF
clone_size: few; v_call: TRBV28; cdr3_length: 15; d_call: NA; j_call: TRBJ1-2; cdr3_nt: TGTGCCAGCAGTTCGTCAGGGGAGTGGGGCTATGGCTACACCTTC; cdr3_aa: CASSSSGEWGYGYTF
clone_size: few; v_call: TRBV7-3; cdr3_length: 15; d_call: NA; j_call: TRBJ2-1; cdr3_nt: TGTGCCAGCAGCTTCACTAAGGACAGCTACAATGAGCAGTTCTTC; cdr3_aa: CASSFTKDSYNEQFF
clone_size: NA; v_call: TRBV10-3; cdr3_length: 15; d_call: NA; j_call: TRBJ1-6; cdr3_nt: TGTGCCATCAGTGAGTCCGGAGTGATAAATTCACCCCTCCACTTT; cdr3_aa: CAISESGVINSPLHF
clone_size: NA; v_call: TRBV7-8; cdr3_length: 17; d_call: NA; j_call: TRBJ2-6; cdr3_nt: TGTGCCAGCAGTTCCTATGCGGCGCCCTCTGGGGCCAACGTCCTGACTTTC; cdr3_aa: CASSSYAAPSGANVLTF
clone_size: NA; v_call: TRBV7-9; cdr3_length: 14; d_call: NA; j_call: TRBJ1-1; cdr3_nt: TGTGCCAGCAGCTTGGGGGGAGGTAACACTGAAGCTTTCTTT; cdr3_aa: CASSLGGGNTEAFF
clone_size: NA; v_call: TRBV29-1; cdr3_length: 13; d_call: TRBD2; j_call: TRBJ2-2; cdr3_nt: TGCAGCGTTGACGGGGAGGGCACCGGGGAGCTGTTTTTT; cdr3_aa: CSVDGEGTGELFF
clone_size: NA; v_call: TRBV18; cdr3_length: 14; d_call: NA; j_call: TRBJ2-2; cdr3_nt: TGTGCCAGCTCCGGCGGCGCGAACACCGGGGAGCTGTTTTTT; cdr3_aa: CASSGGANTGELFF
clone_size: NA; v_call: TRBV2; cdr3_length: 14; d_call: TRBD1; j_call: TRBJ2-5; cdr3_nt: TGTGCCAGCAGCAGACAGGGGGACGAAGAGACCCAGTACTTC; cdr3_aa: CASSRQGDEETQYF
clone_size: NA; v_call: TRBV5-1; cdr3_length: 17; d_call: TRBD2; j_call: TRBJ2-2; cdr3_nt: TGCGCCAGCAGCTTGGGGAATAGCGGGGCGAACACCGGGGAGCTGTTTTTT; cdr3_aa: CASSLGNSGANTGELFF
clone_size: NA; v_call: TRBV5-1; cdr3_length: 15; d_call: TRBD1; j_call: TRBJ2-1; cdr3_nt: TGCGCCAGCAGCATTATCCCGGGACAGGGAAATGAGCAGTTCTTC; cdr3_aa: CASSIIPGQGNEQFF
clone_size: NA; v_call: TRBV6-1; cdr3_length: 17; d_call: NA; j_call: TRBJ1-3; cdr3_nt: TGTGCCAGCAGTGATTCAGGACATACGAGCTCTGGAAACACCATATATTTT; cdr3_aa: CASSDSGHTSSGNTIYF
clone_size: NA; v_call: TRBV2; cdr3_length: 13; d_call: TRBD2; j_call: TRBJ2-5; cdr3_nt: TGTGCCAGCAGTCGCGGGGGGGTGGAGACCCAGTACTTC; cdr3_aa: CASSRGGVETQYF
clone_size: NA; v_call: TRBV7-9; cdr3_length: 14; d_call: NA; j_call: TRBJ2-3; cdr3_nt: TGTGCCAGCAGCTTAGAATCTAGGACAGATACGCAGTATTTT; cdr3_aa: CASSLESRTDTQYF
clone_size: NA; v_call: TRBV7-9; cdr3_length: 19; d_call: TRBD1; j_call: TRBJ2-1; cdr3_nt: TGTGCCAGCAGCTTGGGACAGGGGGCGAGGTGGAGTTCCTACAATGAGCAGTTCTTC; cdr3_aa: CASSLGQGARWSSYNEQFF
clone_size: NA; v_call: TRBV7-8; cdr3_length: 15; d_call: NA; j_call: TRBJ2-1; cdr3_nt: TGTGCCAGCAGCTTAGGCAACGGAGGGTACAATGAGCAGTTCTTC; cdr3_aa: CASSLGNGGYNEQFF
clone_size: NA; v_call: TRBV7-3; cdr3_length: 15; d_call: TRBD1; j_call: TRBJ2-3; cdr3_nt: TGTGCCAGCAGCCCGACAGGGGGCTCCCCAGATACGCAGTATTTT; cdr3_aa: CASSPTGGSPDTQYF
clone_size: NA; v_call: TRBV5-1; cdr3_length: 18; d_call: TRBD1; j_call: TRBJ1-1; cdr3_nt: TGCGCCAGCAGCGGCCGAGACAGGGCCCGGTGGGGGAACACTGAAGCTTTCTTT; cdr3_aa: CASSGRDRARWGNTEAFF
clone_size: NA; v_call: TRBV6-6; cdr3_length: 15; d_call: TRBD2; j_call: TRBJ2-1; cdr3_nt: TGTGCCAGCAGTTACGGGGTGGGAGGGGACAATGAGCAGTTCTTC; cdr3_aa: CASSYGVGGDNEQFF
clone_size: NA; v_call: TRBV7-9; cdr3_length: 15; d_call: TRBD2; j_call: TRBJ2-7; cdr3_nt: TGTGCCAGCAGCCTCGGACTAGCGGTAGACTACGAGCAGTACTTC; cdr3_aa: CASSLGLAVDYEQYF
clone_size: NA; v_call: TRBV7-8; cdr3_length: 12; d_call: NA; j_call: TRBJ2-1; cdr3_nt: TGTGCCAGCAGCCTAACAGGTGATGAGCAGTTCTTC; cdr3_aa: CASSLTGDEQFF
clone_size: NA; v_call: TRBV7-6; cdr3_length: 19; d_call: TRBD2; j_call: TRBJ2-6; cdr3_nt: TGTGCCAGCAGCACCTCCTTCGGGGGGGCCATCTCTGGGGCCAACGTCCTGACTTTC; cdr3_aa: CASSTSFGGAISGANVLTF